These 14 T cell receptor beta chains came from one sample sequenced in a study of shared clonotypes between healthy human individuals. Measured with immunoSEQ multiplex PCR; TCRdb has only the in-frame clones, and not every one. The sample contains around 500,000 clones, around four fifths of which appear only once. Sequencing used PBMCs. These receptors were taken from a middle-aged woman in good health. Some clones in this sample may be carry-over from other donors' samples.

The chain carries TRBV10-3 and TRBJ1-1, with D uncertain. Per the germline V gene, CDR1 is ENHRY and CDR2 is SYGVKD. The CDR3 sequence is 15 residues long. Between the trimmed V and J ends, which lost 4 bases and 6 bases, there was a span of 18 bases. The CDR3 spells CAISAAGDNSAEAFF. DNA of the CDR3: TGTGCCATCAGTGCGGCCGGCGACAACAGCGCTGAAGCTTTCTTT.

The chain couples TRBV5-1 to TRBJ2-7, with 7 positions matching TRBD2. The trim removed 0 bases at V and 4 bases at J, leaving 10 bases unmatched. This CDR3 has 16 amino acids. Germline loops: CDR1 SGHRS, CDR2 YFSETQ. The chain's CDR3 is CASSLAGGTILYEQYF. The CDR3, as DNA: TGCGCCAGCAGCTTGGCCGGCGGGACTATCCTATACGAGCAGTACTTC.

V usage is TRBV11-1 and J usage is TRBJ2-7, with D unresolved. Trimming removed 1 base at V and 0 bases at J, with 7 bases between. The length of the CDR3 is 14 residues. Germline V CDR1 and CDR2: SGHAT, FQDESV (reference sequence). The CDR3 region has the DNA TGTGCCAGCAGCTTAGGCGTGAGCTCCTACGAGCAGTACTTC. As protein: CASSLGVSSYEQYF. Variable domain in full (rest from reference TRBV11-1 and TRBJ2-7): EAEVAQSPRYKITEKSQAVAFWCDPISGHATLYWYRQILGQGPELLVQFQDESVVDDSQLPKDRFSAERLKGVDSTLKIQPAELGDSAMYLCASSLGVSSYEQYFGPGTRLTVT.

The chain is built from TRBV5-6 and TRBJ1-1; a possible D gene is TRBD1 (5 bases). Trimming stripped 4 bases from V and 5 bases from J, with 15 bases between. This CDR3 contains 14 residues. CDR1 is SGHDT, CDR2 YYEEEE, per germline. This CDR3 reads CASSITQGRTEAFF. In DNA form, the CDR3 reads TGTGCCAGCAGCATCACTCAGGGTAGGACTGAAGCTTTCTTT.

The chain recombines TRBV7-2 with TRBJ1-2, with a tentative D call TRBD1 (5 bases). Germline-derived CDR1 and CDR2 are SGHTA and FQGNSA. V was cut by 2 bases and J by 7 bases, with 11 bases left in between. The CDR3 runs 13 residues. The CDR3 sequence is CASSLRTSVGYTF. CDR3 coding DNA: TGTGCCAGCAGCTTAAGGACATCGGTTGGCTACACCTTC.

CDR3 coding DNA: TGTGCCACCAGCAGAGATATGGGGTCTGGAAACACCATATATTTT. It encodes CATSRDMGSGNTIYF. V and J are TRBV15 and TRBJ1-3, with D hard to call. Trimming cost V 0 bases and J 1 base, with 7 bases left between them. CDR3 size: 15 residues. Germline V CDR1 and CDR2: LNHNV, YYDKDF (reference sequence).

V usage is TRBV10-3 and J usage is TRBJ1-3; D not certain. The CDR3 has 13 residues. Trimming stripped 7 bases from V and 2 bases from J, with 9 bases between. The germline CDR1 and CDR2 sequences are ENHRY and SYGVKD. Here the CDR3 reads CAIKEAAGNTIYF. The CDR3 DNA reads TGTGCCATCAAGGAGGCGGCTGGAAACACCATATATTTT.

This chain uses TRBV19 with TRBJ1-3, with D possibly matching TRBD1 (6 bases). Looked up from germline, CDR1 is LNHDA and CDR2 is SQIVND (reference sequence). The CDR3 totals 16 residues. Trimming removed 2 bases from V and 0 bases from J, with 11 bases in between. The chain's CDR3 is CASSITGGHSGNTIYF. The CDR3 nucleotides read TGTGCCAGTAGTATAACCGGGGGGCACTCTGGAAACACCATATATTTT.

This rearrangement joins TRBV6-6 to TRBJ1-1; 8 nucleotides agree with TRBD1. CDR3 length: 15 residues. Per the germline V gene, CDR1 is MNHNY and CDR2 is SVGAGI (reference sequence). After removal of 6 bases from V and 0 bases from J, the junction contained 6 bases not matched to a gene. As DNA, the CDR3 is TGTGCCAGCAGCCCAGGACAGGGACTGAACACTGAAGCTTTCTTT. This sequence encodes CASSPGQGLNTEAFF.

CDR3: CASSIGSGIDEQFF. The CDR3 nucleotides read TGTGCCAGTAGTATCGGTAGCGGGATCGATGAGCAGTTCTTC. The chain has TRBV19 and TRBJ2-1; the match to TRBD2 covers 8 bases. In germline, CDR1 is LNHDA, CDR2 SQIVND (reference sequence). This CDR3 is 14 amino acids long. V lost 3 bases and J lost 8; bases outside the gene matches: 6.

The sample holds many counts of this clone. The chain employs TRBV4-1 and TRBJ2-1; D is undetermined. CDR1 and CDR2 from the germline V gene are MGHRA and YSYEKL. This CDR3 comprises 15 residues. V was shortened by 4 bases and J by 4 bases, with 14 bases between the two germline ends. The CDR3 is CASSPFRLAYNEQFF. The CDR3 nucleotides read TGCGCCAGCAGCCCATTCCGGTTGGCTTACAATGAGCAGTTCTTC.

This sequence joins TRBV4-1 and TRBJ2-1, with 14 bases lining up with TRBD2. CDR1 is MGHRA, CDR2 YSYEKL, per germline. The V gene end was trimmed by 2 bases and the J gene end by 5 bases; junction bases not matched to a gene: 11. The CDR3 spans 19 residues. CDR3 sequence: CASSQTGTSGRIMDNEQFF. CDR3 sequence (DNA): TGCGCCAGCAGCCAAACCGGGACTAGCGGGAGAATAATGGACAATGAGCAGTTCTTC.

J is TRBJ2-5 and V is TRBV5-1, with a weak D call TRBD1 (5 bases). The germline V and J ends were trimmed by 1 base and 5 bases, with 9 bases remaining between them. The CDR3 runs 13 residues. Germline CDR1 reads SGHRS; CDR2 reads YFSETQ. The CDR3 DNA reads as TGCGCCAGCAGCTTGCAGGGTGAGGAGACCCAGTACTTC. Its translation is CASSLQGEETQYF. Full variable domain (remainder filled in from reference TRBV5-1 and TRBJ2-5): KAGVTQTPRYLIKTRGQQVTLSCSPISGHRSVSWYQQTPGQGLQFLFEYFSETQRNKGNFPGRFSGRQFSNSRSEMNVSTLELGDSALYLCASSLQGEETQYFGPGTRLLVL.

The chain is built from TRBV28 and TRBJ1-5; D ambiguous. CDR1 MDHEN and CDR2 SYDVKM come from the germline V gene. CDR3 length equals 14 residues. The germline V and J ends were trimmed by 6 bases and 2 bases, with 11 bases remaining between them. Written as DNA, the CDR3 is TGTGCCAGCAGCCGGGAACTTGGCAATCAGCCCCAGCATTTT. Translation: CASSRELGNQPQHF.